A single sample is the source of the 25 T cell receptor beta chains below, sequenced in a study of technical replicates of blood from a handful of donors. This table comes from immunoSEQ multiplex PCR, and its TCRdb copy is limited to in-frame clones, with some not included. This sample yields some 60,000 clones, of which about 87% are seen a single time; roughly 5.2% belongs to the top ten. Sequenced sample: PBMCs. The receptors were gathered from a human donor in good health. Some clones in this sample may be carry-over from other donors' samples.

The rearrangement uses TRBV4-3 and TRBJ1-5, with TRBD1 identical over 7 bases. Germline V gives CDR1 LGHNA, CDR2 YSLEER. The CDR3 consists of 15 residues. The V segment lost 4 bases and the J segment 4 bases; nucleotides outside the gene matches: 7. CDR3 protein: CASSLTGAPNQPQHF. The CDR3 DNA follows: TGCGCCAGCAGCCTTACAGGGGCCCCAAATCAGCCCCAGCATTTT.

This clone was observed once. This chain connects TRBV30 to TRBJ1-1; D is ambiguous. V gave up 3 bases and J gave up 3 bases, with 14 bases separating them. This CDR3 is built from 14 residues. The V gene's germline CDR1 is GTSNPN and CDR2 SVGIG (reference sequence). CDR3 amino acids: CAWRPTGMDTEAFF. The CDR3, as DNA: TGTGCCTGGAGACCCACCGGGATGGACACTGAAGCTTTCTTT.

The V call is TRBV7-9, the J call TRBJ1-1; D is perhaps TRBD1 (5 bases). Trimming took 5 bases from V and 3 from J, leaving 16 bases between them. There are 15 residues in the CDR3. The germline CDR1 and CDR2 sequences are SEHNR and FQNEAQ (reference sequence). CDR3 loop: CASSLAGTPYTEAFF. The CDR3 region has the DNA TGTGCCAGCAGCCTCGCCGGGACTCCGTACACTGAAGCTTTCTTT.

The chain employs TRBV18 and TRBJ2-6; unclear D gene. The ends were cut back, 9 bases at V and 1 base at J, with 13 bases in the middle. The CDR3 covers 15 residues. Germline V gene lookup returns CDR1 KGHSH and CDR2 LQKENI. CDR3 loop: CASQALGSGANVLTF. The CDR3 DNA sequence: TGTGCCAGTCAAGCGTTAGGATCTGGGGCCAACGTCCTGACTTTC. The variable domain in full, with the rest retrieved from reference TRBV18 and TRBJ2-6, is NAGVMQNPRHLVRRRGQEARLRCSPMKGHSHVYWYRQLPEEGLKFMVYLQKENIIDESGMPKERFSAEFPKEGPSILRIQQVVRGDSAAYFCASQALGSGANVLTFGAGSRLTVL.

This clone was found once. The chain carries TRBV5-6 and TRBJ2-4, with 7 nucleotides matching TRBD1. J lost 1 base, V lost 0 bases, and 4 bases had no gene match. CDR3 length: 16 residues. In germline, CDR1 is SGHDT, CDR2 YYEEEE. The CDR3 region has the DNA TGTGCCAGCAGCTTGGCCAAGGGGGCGGCCAAAAACATTCAGTACTTC. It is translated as CASSLAKGAAKNIQYF.

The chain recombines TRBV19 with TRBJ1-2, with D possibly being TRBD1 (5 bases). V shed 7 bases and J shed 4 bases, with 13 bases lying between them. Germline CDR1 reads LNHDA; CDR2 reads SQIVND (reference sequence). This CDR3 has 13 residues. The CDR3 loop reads CASMGRDFYGYTF. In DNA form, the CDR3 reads TGTGCCAGTATGGGCCGGGACTTCTATGGCTACACCTTC. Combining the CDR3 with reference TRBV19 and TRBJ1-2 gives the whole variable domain DGGITQSPKYLFRKEGQNVTLSCEQNLNHDAMYWYRQDPGQGLRLIYYSQIVNDFQKGDIAEGYSVSREKKESFPLTVTSAQKNPTAFYLCASMGRDFYGYTFGSGTRLTVV.

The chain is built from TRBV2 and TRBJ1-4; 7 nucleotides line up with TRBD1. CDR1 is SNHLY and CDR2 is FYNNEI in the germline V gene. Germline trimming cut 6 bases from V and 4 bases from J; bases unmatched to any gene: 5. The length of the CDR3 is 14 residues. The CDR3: CASSATGYNEKLFF. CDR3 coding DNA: TGTGCCAGCAGCGCGACAGGGTATAATGAAAAACTGTTTTTT.

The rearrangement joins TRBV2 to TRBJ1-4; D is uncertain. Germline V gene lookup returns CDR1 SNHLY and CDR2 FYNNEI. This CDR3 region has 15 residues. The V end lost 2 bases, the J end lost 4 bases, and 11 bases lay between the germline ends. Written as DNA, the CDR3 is TGTGCCAGCAGTGAAAGTCAGGCTTATAATGAAAAACTGTTTTTT. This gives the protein CASSESQAYNEKLFF.

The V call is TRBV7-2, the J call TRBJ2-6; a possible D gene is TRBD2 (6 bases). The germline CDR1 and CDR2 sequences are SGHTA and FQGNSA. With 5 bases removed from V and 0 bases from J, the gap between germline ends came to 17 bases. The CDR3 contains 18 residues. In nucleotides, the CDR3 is TGTGCCAGCAGCCCTGGGACTTATTCCCGCTCTGGGGCCAACGTCCTGACTTTC. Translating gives CASSPGTYSRSGANVLTF.

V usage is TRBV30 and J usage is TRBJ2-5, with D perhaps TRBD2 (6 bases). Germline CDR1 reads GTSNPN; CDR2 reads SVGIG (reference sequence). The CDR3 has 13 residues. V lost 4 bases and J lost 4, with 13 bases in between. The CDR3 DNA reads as TGTGCCTGGACCGTACCGGGAGTAGAGACCCAGTACTTC. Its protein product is CAWTVPGVETQYF.

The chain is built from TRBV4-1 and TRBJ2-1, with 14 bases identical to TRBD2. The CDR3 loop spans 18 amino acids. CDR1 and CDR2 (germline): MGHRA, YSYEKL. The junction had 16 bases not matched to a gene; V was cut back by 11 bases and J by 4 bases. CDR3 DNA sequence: TGCGCCCACCACGGCACCCCGGGACTAGCGGGGGATTACAATGAGCAGTTCTTC. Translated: CAHHGTPGLAGDYNEQFF.

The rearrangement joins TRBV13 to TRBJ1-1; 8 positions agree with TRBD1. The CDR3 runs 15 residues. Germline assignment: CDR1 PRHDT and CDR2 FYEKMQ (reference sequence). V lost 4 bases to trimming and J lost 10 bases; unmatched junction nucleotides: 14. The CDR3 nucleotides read TGTGCCAGCAGCTCCCTCCGCCAGGGGGCGTGGGGAGCTTTCTTT. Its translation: CASSSLRQGAWGAFF.

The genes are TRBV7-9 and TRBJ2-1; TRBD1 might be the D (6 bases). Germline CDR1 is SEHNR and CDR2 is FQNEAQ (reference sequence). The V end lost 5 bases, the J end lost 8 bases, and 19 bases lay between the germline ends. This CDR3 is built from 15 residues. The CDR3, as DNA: TGTGCCAGCAGCCCTGGCAGGGGCCTCGGCGATGAGCAGTTCTTC. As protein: CASSPGRGLGDEQFF.

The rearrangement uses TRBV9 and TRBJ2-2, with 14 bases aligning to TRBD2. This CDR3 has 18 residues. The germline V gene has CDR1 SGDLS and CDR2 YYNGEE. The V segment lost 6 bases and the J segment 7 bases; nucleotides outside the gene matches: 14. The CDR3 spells CASTQSGTSGRRVGELFF. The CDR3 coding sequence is TGTGCCAGCACCCAATCCGGGACTAGCGGGAGACGGGTCGGGGAGCTGTTTTTT.

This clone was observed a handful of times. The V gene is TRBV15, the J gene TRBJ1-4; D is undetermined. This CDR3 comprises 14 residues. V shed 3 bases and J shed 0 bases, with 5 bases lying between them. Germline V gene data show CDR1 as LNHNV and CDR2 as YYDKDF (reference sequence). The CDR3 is CATSSGATNEKLFF. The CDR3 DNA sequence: TGTGCCACCAGCAGCGGGGCAACTAATGAAAAACTGTTTTTT.

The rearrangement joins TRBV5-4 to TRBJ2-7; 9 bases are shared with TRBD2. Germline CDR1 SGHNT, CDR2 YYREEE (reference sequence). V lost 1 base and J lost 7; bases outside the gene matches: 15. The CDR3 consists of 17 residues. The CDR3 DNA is TGTGCCAGCAGCTTGCTTGGCGGGGGGGTTTCCCCCCGGGAGCAGTACTTC. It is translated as CASSLLGGGVSPREQYF.

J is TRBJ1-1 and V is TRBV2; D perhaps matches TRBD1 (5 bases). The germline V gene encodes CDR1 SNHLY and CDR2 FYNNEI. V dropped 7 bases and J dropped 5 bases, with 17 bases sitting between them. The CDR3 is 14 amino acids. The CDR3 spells CASTPGEGRTEAFF. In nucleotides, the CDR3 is TGTGCCAGCACCCCCGGGGAGGGGAGAACTGAAGCTTTCTTT.

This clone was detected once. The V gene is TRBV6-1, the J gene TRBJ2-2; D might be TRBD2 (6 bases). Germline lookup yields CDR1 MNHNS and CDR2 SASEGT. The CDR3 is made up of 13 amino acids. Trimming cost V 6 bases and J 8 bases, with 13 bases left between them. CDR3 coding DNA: TGTGCCAGCAGAGCGGGCCCCACGGGGGAGCTGTTTTTT. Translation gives CASRAGPTGELFF.

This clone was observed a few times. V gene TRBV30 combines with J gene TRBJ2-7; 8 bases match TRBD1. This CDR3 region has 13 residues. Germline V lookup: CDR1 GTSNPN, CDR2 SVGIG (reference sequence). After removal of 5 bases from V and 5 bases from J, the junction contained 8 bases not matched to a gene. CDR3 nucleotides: TGTGCCTGGGGTACTGGACAGGGTCACGAGCAGTACTTC. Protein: CAWGTGQGHEQYF.

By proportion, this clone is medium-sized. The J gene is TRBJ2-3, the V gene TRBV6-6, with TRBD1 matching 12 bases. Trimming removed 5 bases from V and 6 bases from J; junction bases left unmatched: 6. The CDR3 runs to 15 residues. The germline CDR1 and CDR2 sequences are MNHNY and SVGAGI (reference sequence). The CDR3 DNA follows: TGTGCCAGCAGTCCAGGGACAGGGGGCTTGGATACGCAGTATTTT. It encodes CASSPGTGGLDTQYF.

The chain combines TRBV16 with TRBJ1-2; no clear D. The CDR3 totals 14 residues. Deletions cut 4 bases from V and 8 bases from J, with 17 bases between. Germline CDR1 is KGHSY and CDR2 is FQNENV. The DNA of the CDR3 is TGTGCCAGCAGCCTTGCGGGCCCTGAGGGCGGCTACACCTTC. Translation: CASSLAGPEGGYTF.

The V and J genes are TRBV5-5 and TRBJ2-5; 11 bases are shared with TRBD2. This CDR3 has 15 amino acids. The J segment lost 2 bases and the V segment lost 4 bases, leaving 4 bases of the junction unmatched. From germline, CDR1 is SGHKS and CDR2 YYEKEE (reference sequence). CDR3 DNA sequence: TGTGCCAGCAGCAAGGGACTAGCGGTTCAAGAGACCCAGTACTTC. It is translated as CASSKGLAVQETQYF. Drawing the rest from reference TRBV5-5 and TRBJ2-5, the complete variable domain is DAGVTQSPTHLIKTRGQQVTLRCSPISGHKSVSWYQQVLGQGPQFIFQYYEKEERGRGNFPDRFSARQFPNYSSELNVNALLLGDSALYLCASSKGLAVQETQYFGPGTRLLVL.

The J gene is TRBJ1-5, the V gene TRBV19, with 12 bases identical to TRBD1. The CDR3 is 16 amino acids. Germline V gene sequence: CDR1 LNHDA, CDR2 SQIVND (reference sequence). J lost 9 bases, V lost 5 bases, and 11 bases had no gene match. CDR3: CASSLGTGGLVRPQHF. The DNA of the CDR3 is TGTGCCAGTAGTCTAGGGACAGGGGGCCTCGTTCGGCCCCAGCATTTT. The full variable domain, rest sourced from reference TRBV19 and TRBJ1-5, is DGGITQSPKYLFRKEGQNVTLSCEQNLNHDAMYWYRQDPGQGLRLIYYSQIVNDFQKGDIAEGYSVSREKKESFPLTVTSAQKNPTAFYLCASSLGTGGLVRPQHFGDGTRLSIL.

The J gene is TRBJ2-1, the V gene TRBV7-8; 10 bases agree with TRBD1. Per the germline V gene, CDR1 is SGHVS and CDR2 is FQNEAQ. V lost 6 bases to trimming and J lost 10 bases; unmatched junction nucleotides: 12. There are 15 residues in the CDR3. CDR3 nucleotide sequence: TGTGCCAGCAGGAACCGGGACAGGGGTCTCGACGAGCAGTTCTTC. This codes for CASRNRDRGLDEQFF. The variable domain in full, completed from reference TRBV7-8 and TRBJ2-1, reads GAGVSQSPRYKVAKRGQDVALRCDPISGHVSLFWYQQALGQGPEFLTYFQNEAQLDKSGLPSDRFFAERPEGSVSTLKIQRTQQEDSAVYLCASRNRDRGLDEQFFGPGTRLTVL.

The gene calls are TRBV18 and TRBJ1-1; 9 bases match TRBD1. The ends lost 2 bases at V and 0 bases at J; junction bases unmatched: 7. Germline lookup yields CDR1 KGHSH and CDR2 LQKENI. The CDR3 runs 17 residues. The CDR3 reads CASSPNSGTGMNTEAFF. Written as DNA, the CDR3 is TGTGCCAGCTCACCAAACTCCGGGACAGGGATGAACACTGAAGCTTTCTTT.